This T cell receptor (beta chain) was sequenced during a study of shared clonotypes between healthy human individuals. Overall study: Each donor contributed plates that comprised three CD4 naive, three CD4 memory, two CD8 naive and one CD8 memory.

Repertoires were generated with immunoSEQ multiplex PCR, while TCRdb's copy carries only in-frame clones and drops some. The table records about 380,000 clones, roughly 96% of them present only once. The CDR3 loop spans 13 amino acids. From germline, CDR1 is LGHNA and CDR2 YNFKEQ. The V gene lost 5 bases and the J gene lost 4 bases, with 11 bases spanning the gap. Sequenced input: memory CD8+ T cells sorted from blood. Subset defined: CD45RO+ cells pooled with CCR7-negative TemRA cells. The TCR was taken from a man aged 25-45 years in good health. The V and J genes are TRBV4-2 and TRBJ2-5; D is possibly TRBD1 (5 bases). This CDR3 is CASSSQRGETQYF. DNA of the CDR3: TGTGCCAGCAGCTCCCAAAGGGGAGAGACCCAGTACTTC.